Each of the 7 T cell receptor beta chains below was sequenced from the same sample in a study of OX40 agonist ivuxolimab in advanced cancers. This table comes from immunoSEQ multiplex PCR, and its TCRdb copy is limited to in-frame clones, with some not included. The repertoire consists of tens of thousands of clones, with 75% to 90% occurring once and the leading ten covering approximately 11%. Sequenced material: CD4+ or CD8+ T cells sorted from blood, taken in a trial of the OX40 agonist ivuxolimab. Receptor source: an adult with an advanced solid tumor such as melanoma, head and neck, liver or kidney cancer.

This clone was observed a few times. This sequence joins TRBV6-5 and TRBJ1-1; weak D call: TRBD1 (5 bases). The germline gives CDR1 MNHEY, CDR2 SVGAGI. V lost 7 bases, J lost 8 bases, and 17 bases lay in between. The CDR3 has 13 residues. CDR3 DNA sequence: TGTGCCAGCACCGAGGGCACGTCAGGGGAAGCTTTCTTT. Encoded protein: CASTEGTSGEAFF.

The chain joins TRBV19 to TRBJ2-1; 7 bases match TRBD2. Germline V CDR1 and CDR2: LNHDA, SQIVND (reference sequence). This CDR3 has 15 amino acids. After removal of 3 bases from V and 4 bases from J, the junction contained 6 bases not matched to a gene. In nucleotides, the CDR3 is TGTGCCAGTAGTATTGCTAGCGGAAGGTACAATGAGCAGTTCTTC. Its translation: CASSIASGRYNEQFF.

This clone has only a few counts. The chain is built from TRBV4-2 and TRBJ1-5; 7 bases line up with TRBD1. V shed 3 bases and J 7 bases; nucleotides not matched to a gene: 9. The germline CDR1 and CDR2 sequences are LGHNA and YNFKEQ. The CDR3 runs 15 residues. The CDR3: CASSQAETGRQPQHF. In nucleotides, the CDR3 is TGTGCCAGCAGCCAGGCCGAGACAGGGCGCCAGCCCCAGCATTTT.

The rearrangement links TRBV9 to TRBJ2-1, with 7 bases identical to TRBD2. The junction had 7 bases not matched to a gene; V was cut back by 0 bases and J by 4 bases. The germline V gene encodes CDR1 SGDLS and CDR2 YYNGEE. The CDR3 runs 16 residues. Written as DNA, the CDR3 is TGTGCCAGCAGCGTAGCTGGGGGGGGACCATACAATGAGCAGTTCTTC. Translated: CASSVAGGGPYNEQFF.

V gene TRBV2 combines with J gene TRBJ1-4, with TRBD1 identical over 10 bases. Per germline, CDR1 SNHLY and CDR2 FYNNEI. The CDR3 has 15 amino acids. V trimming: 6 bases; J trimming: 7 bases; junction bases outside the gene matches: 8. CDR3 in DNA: TGTGCCAGCAGGGAACTGACAGGGGGCGGTGAAAAACTGTTTTTT. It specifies CASRELTGGGEKLFF.

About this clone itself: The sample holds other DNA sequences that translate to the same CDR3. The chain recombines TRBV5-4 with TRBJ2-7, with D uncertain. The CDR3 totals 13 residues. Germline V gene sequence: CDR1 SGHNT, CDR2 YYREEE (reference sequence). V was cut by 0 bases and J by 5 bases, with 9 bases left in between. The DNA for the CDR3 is TGTGCCAGCAGCTTGGTAGGGTTGGACGAGCAGTACTTC. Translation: CASSLVGLDEQYF.

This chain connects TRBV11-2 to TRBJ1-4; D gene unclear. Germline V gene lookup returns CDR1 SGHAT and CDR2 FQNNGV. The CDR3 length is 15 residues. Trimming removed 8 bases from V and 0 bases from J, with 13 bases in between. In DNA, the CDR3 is TGTGCCAGCCAAACTAGTAGGGCAACTAATGAAAAACTGTTTTTT. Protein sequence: CASQTSRATNEKLFF.